This is a list of T cell receptor beta chains from one sample in a study of T cell responses to AZD1222 COVID-19 vaccine. Sequencing was performed with immunoSEQ multiplex PCR; in TCRdb, only in-frame clones are kept and a portion is missing. Here the sample spans 110,000 to 150,000 clones, 93% being singletons. Sequencing was performed on peripheral blood, taken on day 0 of AZD1222 vaccination. Receptors were obtained from an adult in good health. Each CDR3 is given with its conserved first and last residue. A D gene is named only where the DNA matches it firmly. Clone size is given for some rows only: seen once, a few or many times, or a class if the clone is expanded.

j_call,v_call,d_call,clone_size,cdr3_aa,cdr3_nt
TRBJ2-1,TRBV2,TRBD2,-,CASPTGGDYNEQFF,TGTGCCAGCCCCACCGGGGGGGACTACAATGAGCAGTTCTTC
TRBJ1-1,TRBV28,TRBD1,once,CASSLMDRVNTEAFF,TGTGCCAGCAGTTTGATGGACAGGGTGAACACTGAAGCTTTCTTT
TRBJ1-4,TRBV18,-,-,CASSPATGFKLFF,TGTGCCAGCTCACCAGCGACAGGCTTTAAACTGTTTTTT
TRBJ2-1,TRBV5-4,-,-,CASSLAGGFGDEQFF,TGTGCCAGCAGCTTGGCAGGCGGATTTGGCGATGAGCAGTTCTTC
TRBJ1-1,TRBV5-1,TRBD1,-,CASSLRGTGRTEAFF,TGCGCCAGCAGCTTGAGAGGGACAGGGAGGACTGAAGCTTTCTTT
TRBJ2-3,TRBV18,TRBD1,-,CASSPSVPGQISYTQYF,TGTGCCAGCTCACCAAGCGTGCCGGGACAGATATCTTATACGCAGTATTTT
TRBJ2-2,TRBV5-6,-,-,CASSFLSVTGELFF,TGTGCCAGCAGCTTCCTATCAGTGACCGGGGAGCTGTTTTTT
TRBJ1-1,TRBV10-3,-,-,CAISESRGLNTEAFF,TGTGCCATCAGTGAGTCGAGGGGTTTGAACACTGAAGCTTTCTTT
TRBJ2-7,TRBV27,-,-,CASSFRSSYEQYF,TGTGCCAGCAGTTTCAGGAGCTCCTACGAGCAGTACTTC
TRBJ2-4,TRBV7-9,TRBD2,-,CASSLGGSGTKNIQYF,TGTGCCAGCAGCTTGGGCGGGAGTGGGACCAAAAACATTCAGTACTTC
TRBJ2-1,TRBV6-6,TRBD2,-,CASSHSITSGNEQFF,TGTGCCAGCAGTCACTCCATAACTAGCGGAAATGAGCAGTTCTTC
TRBJ1-1,TRBV7-9,-,-,CASSLAGGGKDTEAFF,TGTGCCAGCAGCTTAGCGGGAGGGGGTAAAGACACTGAAGCTTTCTTT
TRBJ1-2,TRBV16,-,-,CATAGRNYGYTF,TGTGCCACCGCGGGACGGAACTATGGCTACACCTTC
TRBJ2-3,TRBV19,-,-,CASSIPSDTQYF,TGTGCCAGTAGTATTCCCTCCGATACGCAGTATTTT
TRBJ1-2,TRBV5-4,-,-,CASSPGGRVDYGYTF,TGTGCCAGCAGTCCGGGGGGCAGGGTCGACTATGGCTACACCTTC
TRBJ1-4,TRBV11-2,-,-,CASSFGGGPRQGKLFF,TGTGCCAGCAGCTTTGGGGGGGGTCCCCGCCAGGGAAAACTGTTTTTT
TRBJ1-5,TRBV19,-,many,CASQRKETFLGNQPQHF,TGTGCCAGTCAGCGGAAGGAGACATTCCTGGGCAATCAGCCCCAGCATTTT
TRBJ1-3,TRBV30,TRBD1,-,CAWSVGDSSGNTIYF,TGTGCCTGGAGTGTAGGGGACAGCTCTGGAAACACCATATATTTT
TRBJ2-2,TRBV30,-,once,CAWSPSGELFF,TGTGCCTGGAGCCCCTCCGGGGAGCTGTTTTTT
TRBJ2-7,TRBV29-1,TRBD1,-,CSAQQTGAGEQYF,TGCAGCGCCCAACAGACAGGGGCTGGCGAGCAGTACTTC
TRBJ1-1,TRBV19,-,-,CASSTPAAVEAFF,TGTGCCAGTAGTACCCCAGCGGCGGTTGAAGCTTTCTTT
TRBJ2-1,TRBV5-1,TRBD2,once,CASSLAASGGNEQFF,TGCGCCAGCAGCTTGGCGGCTAGCGGTGGCAATGAGCAGTTCTTC
TRBJ1-6,TRBV4-1,-,-,CASNSPNSPLHF,TGCGCCAGCAACTCCCCTAATTCACCCCTCCACTTT
TRBJ1-2,TRBV19,TRBD1,-,CASRIKQGAGGYTF,TGTGCCAGCCGGATAAAACAGGGGGCCGGGGGCTACACCTTC
TRBJ1-1,TRBV30,-,-,CAWSPYTEAFF,TGTGCCTGGAGTCCGTACACTGAAGCTTTCTTT
TRBJ2-7,TRBV5-1,-,-,CASSWAPSSYEQYF,TGCGCCAGCAGCTGGGCCCCGTCTTCCTACGAGCAGTACTTC
TRBJ1-2,TRBV9,TRBD1,-,CASSPRDSANYGYTF,TGTGCCAGCAGCCCTCGGGACAGTGCTAACTATGGCTACACCTTC
TRBJ1-1,TRBV5-6,TRBD1,-,CASSGDRKNTEAFF,TGTGCCAGCAGCGGGGACAGGAAGAACACTGAAGCTTTCTTT
TRBJ1-1,TRBV25-1,-,-,CASSTPGVWGTEAFF,TGTGCCAGCAGTACCCCAGGGGTTTGGGGCACTGAAGCTTTCTTT
TRBJ1-5,TRBV30,TRBD1,once,CAWSRNRGWFQPQHF,TGTGCCTGGAGTAGGAACAGGGGATGGTTTCAGCCCCAGCATTTT
TRBJ2-3,TRBV6-5,TRBD1,-,CASRKTGLVTDTQYF,TGTGCCAGCAGAAAGACAGGGCTCGTCACAGATACGCAGTATTTT
TRBJ1-4,TRBV12-3/TRBV12-4,-,once,CASSLGVREKLFF,TGTGCCAGCAGTTTAGGGGTACGGGAAAAACTGTTTTTT
TRBJ2-7,TRBV11-2,-,-,CASSHAPGVGPYEQYF,TGTGCCAGCAGCCATGCCCCAGGGGTAGGGCCCTACGAGCAGTACTTC
TRBJ1-4,TRBV30,-,-,CAWSVYIVGGELFF,TGTGCCTGGAGTGTATATATAGTCGGCGGGGAACTGTTTTTT
TRBJ2-1,TRBV2,TRBD2,-,CASSEKAGVFEQFF,TGTGCCAGCAGTGAAAAAGCGGGAGTGTTTGAGCAGTTCTTC
TRBJ2-3,TRBV3-1/TRBV3-2,-,-,CASADRARKDTQYF,TGTGCCAGCGCCGATAGGGCGCGGAAAGATACGCAGTATTTT
TRBJ1-2,TRBV6-5,-,-,CASEQGRFANYGYTF,TGTGCCAGCGAACAGGGTAGGTTCGCTAACTATGGCTACACCTTC
TRBJ2-5,TRBV5-4,-,-,CASSLEAVEQETQYF,TGTGCCAGCAGCTTGGAAGCGGTGGAACAAGAGACCCAGTACTTC
TRBJ2-5,TRBV6-5,-,-,CASNRGTQETQYF,TGTGCCAGCAATCGGGGGACGCAAGAGACCCAGTACTTC
TRBJ1-4,TRBV2,-,-,CASIADINEKLFF,TGTGCCAGCATAGCGGACATAAATGAAAAACTGTTTTTT
TRBJ2-7,TRBV25-1,TRBD2,-,CASSATRGVPNAYEQYF,TGTGCCAGCAGTGCCACCCGGGGGGTCCCGAACGCCTACGAGCAGTACTTC